Following are 11 T cell receptor beta chains from one sample sequenced in a study of shared clonotypes between healthy human individuals. The assay was immunoSEQ multiplex PCR, and TCRdb's table has in-frame clones only and misses some. The sample lists under 2,500,000 clones; approximately 96% were seen once. Source material: naive CD4+ T cells sorted from blood. The subset was: CD45RA+ positively selected. The origin of the receptors is a man aged 18 to 30 in good health.

The chain carries TRBV7-2 and TRBJ2-2; D is unresolved. The CDR3 covers 13 residues. Trimming took off 5 bases at V and 14 bases at J, with 18 bases between the two ends. CDR1 and CDR2 (germline): SGHTA, FQGNSA. Here the CDR3 DNA reads TGTGCCAGCAGCCCGCCCGTCCAGGAGCAACTGTTTTTT. It translates to CASSPPVQEQLFF.

About this clone itself: The same CDR3 is also encoded by other DNA sequences in this sample. The chain recombines TRBV5-6 with TRBJ1-6; perhaps TRBD1 as D (6 bases). The CDR3 contains 14 residues. The germline V and J ends were trimmed by 1 base and 7 bases, with 9 bases remaining between them. Germline CDR1 and CDR2: SGHDT and YYEEEE. For the CDR3, the DNA is TGTGCCAGCAGCTTGTTTAGGGGGAATTCACCCCTCCACTTT. Protein sequence: CASSLFRGNSPLHF.

The chain links TRBV11-2 to TRBJ2-7; no firm D call. The length of the CDR3 is 14 residues. With 2 bases removed from V and 7 bases from J, the gap between germline ends came to 15 bases. Germline loops: CDR1 SGHAT, CDR2 FQNNGV. DNA of the CDR3: TGTGCCAGCAGCTTAATAGGTCAAGTAGGGGAGCAGTACTTC. Protein product: CASSLIGQVGEQYF.

This clone occurred once. The V call is TRBV9, the J call TRBJ2-7, with D unclear. Germline V gives CDR1 SGDLS, CDR2 YYNGEE. The CDR3 spans 16 residues. Deletions cut 0 bases from V and 4 bases from J, with 17 bases between. CDR3 coding DNA: TGTGCCAGCAGCGTAGTCGCCCACCAGGATTGGTACGAGCAGTACTTC. It translates to CASSVVAHQDWYEQYF. Full variable domain (outside the CDR3, taken from reference TRBV9 and TRBJ2-7): DSGVTQTPKHLITATGQRVTLRCSPRSGDLSVYWYQQSLDQGLQFLIQYYNGEERAKGNILERFSAQQFPDLHSELNLSSLELGDSALYFCASSVVAHQDWYEQYFGPGTRLTVT.

The chain combines TRBV5-1 with TRBJ2-5; tentative D call: TRBD1 (5 bases). V lost 0 bases to trimming and J lost 3 bases, with 9 bases between them. Germline lookup yields CDR1 SGHRS and CDR2 YFSETQ. This CDR3 spans 14 amino acids. CDR3 residues: CASSLEDTKETQYF. The CDR3 coding sequence is TGCGCCAGCAGCTTGGAGGACACGAAAGAGACCCAGTACTTC.

The J gene is TRBJ2-7, the V gene TRBV18; D may correspond to TRBD1 or TRBD2 (6 bases each). The germline V gene has CDR1 KGHSH and CDR2 LQKENI. V lost 0 bases, J lost 0 bases, and 15 bases lay in between. The CDR3 runs to 17 residues. CDR3 amino acids: CASSPPGQGTFSYEQYF. CDR3 DNA: TGTGCCAGCTCACCACCGGGGCAGGGGACTTTCTCCTACGAGCAGTACTTC.

This chain connects TRBV19 to TRBJ2-7; TRBD1 aligns across 9 bases. Trimming cost V 5 bases and J 7 bases; bases outside gene matches: 15. CDR1 is LNHDA and CDR2 is SQIVND in the germline V gene (reference sequence). CDR3 length: 16 residues. CDR3 in amino acids: CASSRTGTGPSVEQYF. CDR3 coding DNA: TGTGCCAGTAGTCGTACCGGGACAGGGCCCTCGGTTGAGCAGTACTTC.

CDR3 residues: CASSNGQPGNQPQHF. Here the CDR3 DNA reads TGTGCCAGCAGCAATGGACAACCTGGGAATCAGCCCCAGCATTTT. The chain carries TRBV9 and TRBJ1-5; D is perhaps TRBD1 (5 bases). This CDR3 comprises 15 residues. The V end was cut by 4 bases, the J end by 4 bases, with 15 bases between. CDR1 and CDR2 (germline): SGDLS, YYNGEE.

The chain links TRBV5-1 to TRBJ2-7, with D perhaps given as TRBD1 or TRBD2 (5 bases each). Looked up from germline, CDR1 is SGHRS and CDR2 is YFSETQ. CDR3 length: 14 amino acids. Trimming stripped 2 bases from V and 1 base from J, with 10 bases between. The CDR3 DNA is TGCGCCAGCAGCTTCCGGGACGCATCCTACGAGCAGTACTTC. Protein product: CASSFRDASYEQYF.

The V and J genes are TRBV4-3 and TRBJ1-3, with no clear D. V gave up 1 base and J gave up 1 base, with 5 bases separating them. This CDR3 region has 14 residues. Germline CDR1 reads LGHNA; CDR2 reads YSLEER. The CDR3: CASSQGDSGNTIYF. Written as DNA, the CDR3 is TGCGCCAGCAGCCAAGGGGATTCTGGAAACACCATATATTTT.

The count of this clone is one. The rearrangement uses TRBV6-6 and TRBJ2-7; D may be TRBD1 (6 bases). The CDR3 length is 12 residues. V was shortened by 5 bases and J by 4 bases, with 9 bases between the two germline ends. The V gene's germline CDR1 is MNHNY and CDR2 SVGAGI (reference sequence). CDR3 protein: CASSTGPYEQYF. In DNA, the CDR3 is TGTGCCAGCAGTACAGGGCCATACGAGCAGTACTTC.